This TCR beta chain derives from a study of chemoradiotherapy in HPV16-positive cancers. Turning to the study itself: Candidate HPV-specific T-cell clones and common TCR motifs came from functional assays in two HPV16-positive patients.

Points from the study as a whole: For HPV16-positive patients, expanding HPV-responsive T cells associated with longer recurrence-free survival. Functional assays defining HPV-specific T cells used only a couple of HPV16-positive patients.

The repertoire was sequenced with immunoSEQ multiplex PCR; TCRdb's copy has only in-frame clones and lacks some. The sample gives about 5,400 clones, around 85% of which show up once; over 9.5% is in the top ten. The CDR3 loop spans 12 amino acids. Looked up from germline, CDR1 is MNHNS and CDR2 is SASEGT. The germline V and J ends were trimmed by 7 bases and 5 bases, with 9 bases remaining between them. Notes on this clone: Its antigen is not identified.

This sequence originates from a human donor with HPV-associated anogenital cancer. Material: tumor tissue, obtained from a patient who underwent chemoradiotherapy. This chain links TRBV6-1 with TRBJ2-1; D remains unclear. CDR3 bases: TGTGCCAGCACCCCGTCCCACAATGAGCAGTTCTTC. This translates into CASTPSHNEQFF.